Described below is a single T cell receptor (beta chain) sequence and its context. Method: immunoSEQ multiplex PCR; TCRdb's copy keeps in-frame clones and lacks some. The sample shows 250,000 to 400,000 clones, approximately 89% of them seen only once. This entry belongs to a study of blood T cell repertoires in COVID-19. Germline values: CDR1 MGHDK, CDR2 SYGVNS. The CDR3 spans 14 residues. Trimming removed 1 base at V and 6 bases at J, with 9 bases between. Sequencing was done on a sample of PBMCs or T cells enriched from blood (not recorded which). The source is a woman between 25 and 40 years old who had recovered from COVID-19. The chain carries TRBV25-1 and TRBJ2-2; D may be TRBD2 (7 bases). The CDR3 coding sequence is TGTGCCAGCAGTGAATCGGGGGGCCCCGGGGAGCTGTTTTTT. The encoded protein is CASSESGGPGELFF.